This T cell receptor beta chain was sequenced in a study of blood T cell repertoires in COVID-19. For the study at large: PBMCs, B-cell-depleted T cells, or T cells were the source of the cDNA or gDNA that made up the material.

Data came from immunoSEQ multiplex PCR; TCRdb stores just in-frame clones and leaves some out. In the table there are approximately 180,000 clones, roughly 90% of which are singletons. Trimming cost V 5 bases and J 5 bases, with 12 bases left between them. The CDR3 length is 13 residues. The germline CDR1 and CDR2 sequences are SGHVS and FQNEAQ. This TCR was recovered from a human donor with acute COVID-19. The donor label of this sample is uncertain. Sequenced input: PBMCs or T cells enriched from blood (not recorded which). The chain carries TRBV7-8 and TRBJ1-1, with D possibly being TRBD1 (6 bases). The CDR3 sequence: CASSLTGNTEAFF. The CDR3 DNA reads TGTGCCAGCAGCCTAACAGGGAATACTGAAGCTTTCTTT.